Listed below are T cell receptor beta chains from one sample, sequenced in a study of CD8 T cells in ankylosing spondylitis. One entry per CDR3 protein, called by TCRdb with MiXCR from the 5' RACE reads. The repertoire consists of approximately 290,000 distinct CDR3 sequences, with more than 20% occurring once and the leading ten covering roughly 3.6%. The specimen sequenced was blood, either unsorted or a sorted T cell fraction (not recorded which). These receptors all come from a female donor with ankylosing spondylitis or in good health (not recorded which). CDR3s include the opening cysteine and the closing phenylalanine or tryptophan. The D gene is left open where the match is weak. The size entry is marked missing in some rows and otherwise reads once, few, many or a size class.

.,few,TRBJ1-1,TRBV3-1,TGTGCCAGCAGCCGCAGGGGAACGAACACTGAAGCTTTCTTT,CASSRRGTNTEAFF
TRBD1,.,TRBJ2-7,TRBV20-1,TGCAGTGCTAGGACGGGACAGGGGGGCTTCGAGCAGTACTTC,CSARTGQGGFEQYF
.,.,TRBJ1-1,TRBV5-1,TGCGCCAGCAGCGGGCCGGCCCGGGCTGAAGCTTTCTTT,CASSGPARAEAFF
TRBD2,.,TRBJ2-5,TRBV7-2,TGTGCCAGCAGCCACCATGGACTAGCGGAACAAGAGACCCAGTACTTC,CASSHHGLAEQETQYF
TRBD2,many,TRBJ2-3,TRBV29-1,TGCAGCGTTGAGACTAGCGGGACTGATACGCAGTATTTT,CSVETSGTDTQYF
TRBD1,.,TRBJ1-5,TRBV27,TGTGCCAGCAGTTTCAGGGGACAGGGCAATCAGCCCCAGCATTTT,CASSFRGQGNQPQHF
.,few,TRBJ2-2,TRBV27,TGTGCCAGCAGTTTAATGACGGTCAACACCGGGGAGCTGTTTTTT,CASSLMTVNTGELFF
.,.,TRBJ2-1,TRBV21-1,TGTGCCAGCGTACCCGGGCCTGACAACTACAATGAGCAGTTCTTC,CASVPGPDNYNEQFF
TRBD2,few,TRBJ2-5,TRBV4-3,TGCGCCAGCAGCCAAGGGCGGGGAGGGTACCAAGAGACCCAGTACTTC,CASSQGRGGYQETQYF
.,.,TRBJ2-7,TRBV15,TGTGCCACCAGCAGAGATCACCAGGGATGGGAGCAGTACTTC,CATSRDHQGWEQYF
.,.,TRBJ2-6,TRBV19,TGTGCCAGCAGCCTAGATTCTCTGGGGACCAACGTCCTGACTTTC,CASSLDSLGTNVLTF
TRBD1,few,TRBJ1-5,TRBV5-6,TGTGCCAGCAGCTCCCTCAGGGGGCTAAGCAATCAGCCCCAGCATTTT,CASSSLRGLSNQPQHF
.,.,TRBJ1-1,TRBV30,TGTGCCTGGACCCCCGAATGGGGATACACTGAAACTTTCTTT,CAWTPEWGYTETFF
TRBD1,.,TRBJ2-2,TRBV6-1,TGTGCCAGCAGTCTGCCCCCGGGACAGGGGGTCGGGGAGCTGTTTTTT,CASSLPPGQGVGELFF
.,many,TRBJ2-1,TRBV6-1,TGTGCCAGCAGTCGTGGTCAGCCTAATGAGCAGTTCTTC,CASSRGQPNEQFF
.,many,TRBJ2-7,TRBV29-1,TGCAGCGTGGCTTTAGATCGTTGGAAGCAGTACTTC,CSVALDRWKQYF
.,.,TRBJ2-1,TRBV30,TGTGCCTGGGCCTTGGGGACCATGAGGAATGAGCAGTTCTTC,CAWALGTMRNEQFF
TRBD2,few,TRBJ2-5,TRBV20-1,TGCAGTGTTTTATCCGGACTAGCGGAAGAGACCCAGTACTTC,CSVLSGLAEETQYF
TRBD2,few,TRBJ2-7,TRBV7-2,TGTGCCAGCAGCTCCGCCGGACTAGCGGGAGGCTACGAGCAGTACTTC,CASSSAGLAGGYEQYF
TRBD1,few,TRBJ1-5,TRBV5-6,TGTGCCAGCAGCGTGGGACAGGGGGGTCAGCCCCAGCATTTT,CASSVGQGGQPQHF
.,.,TRBJ2-7,TRBV20-1,TGCAGTGCTCATTTGGGCCAGGTTCATCGATACGAGCAGTACTTC,CSAHLGQVHRYEQYF
TRBD2,once,TRBJ2-1,TRBV6-5,TGTGCCAGCAGTTACTCCAGACTAGCGGGAGGTTACAATGAGCAGTTCTTC,CASSYSRLAGGYNEQFF
.,many,TRBJ2-5,TRBV10-3,TGTGCCATCAGTGTAGGAGGGGTGGAGACCCAGTACTTC,CAISVGGVETQYF
.,.,TRBJ1-2,TRBV28,TGTGCCAGCAGTTTAGGGGGTCAACCTTATGGCTACACCTTC,CASSLGGQPYGYTF
.,many,TRBJ2-7,TRBV27,TGTGCCAGCAGTTTCCTATCCTACGAGCAGTACTTC,CASSFLSYEQYF
TRBD2,.,TRBJ2-7,TRBV5-5,TGTGCCAGCAGCTCAGGACTAGCGGCACACTACGAGCAGTACTTC,CASSSGLAAHYEQYF
.,many,TRBJ2-3,TRBV5-1,TGCGCCAGCAGCTTGTCGGGGACGGCTAGCACAGATACGCAGTATTTT,CASSLSGTASTDTQYF
TRBD2,few,TRBJ2-3,TRBV30,TGTGCCTGGAGGGTGGTAGCGGGAGATACGCAGTATTTT,CAWRVVAGDTQYF
TRBD2,few,TRBJ2-3,TRBV20-1,TGCAGTGCCCGGAGGACTAGCGGGGGGGGGACGCAGTATTTT,CSARRTSGGGTQYF
.,.,TRBJ2-1,TRBV7-2,TGTGCCAGCAGCTCCAGGGGCTATGAGCAGTTCTTC,CASSSRGYEQFF